Below, one T cell receptor (beta chain) is given with its context. Antigen: not known. This sample stems from a study of T cell responses to AZD1222 COVID-19 vaccine. Study-wide results and caveats: Donors skewed white British and female; clonal diversity was possibly underestimated.

Here immunoSEQ multiplex PCR was the method, and the copy in TCRdb shows in-frame clones only, minus some. This sample has 55,000 to 90,000 clones, with around four fifths found just once. Per germline, CDR1 GTSNPN and CDR2 SVGIG (reference sequence). Trimming cost V 3 bases and J 3 bases, with 15 bases left between them. This CDR3 has 14 amino acids. Sample: peripheral blood, taken on day 0 of AZD1222 vaccination. This receptor was taken from an adult in good health. The chain couples TRBV30 to TRBJ2-7; D possibly matches TRBD1 or TRBD2 (5 bases each). The CDR3 region has the DNA TGTGCCTGGAGCGGGGCAGGGCTTCACTACGAGCAGTACTTC. As protein: CAWSGAGLHYEQYF. Full variable domain (rest looked up from reference TRBV30 and TRBJ2-7): SQTIHQWPATLVQPVGSPLSLECTVEGTSNPNLYWYRQAAGRGLQLLFYSVGIGQISSEVPQNLSASRPQDRQFILSSKKLLLSDSGFYLCAWSGAGLHYEQYFGPGTRLTVT.